The T cell receptor (beta chain) described here comes from a study of molecular identifiers for immune sequencing clone quantification. Trimming left V 0 bases short and J 0 bases short, with 27 bases between. The CDR3 contains 22 residues. The germline V gene encodes CDR1 SNHLY and CDR2 FYNNEI. This clonotype was seen a few times. Its antigen is undetermined. One entry per CDR3 protein results from TCRdb running MiXCR on the PCR reads. The table records about 640,000 distinct CDR3 sequences, 15% to 20% of them present only once. In the sort, naive CD8 T cells were defined as CD8+CD4-CCR7+CD45RA+. Whole-study results and caveats: It was shown that clones above 20 RNA copies held over 99% of effector molecules, but under 1% in naive cells.

This chain links TRBV2 with TRBJ1-5; D is ambiguous. This clonotype was sampled from a human donor in good health. Some libraries in this study had Jurkat cell RNA spiked in. The sequencing input was naive CD8+ T cells from blood, with Jurkat cell RNA spiked in. Subset given: FACS-sorted CD8+CD4-CCR7+CD45RA+ naive T cells. The CDR3 sequence: CASSEALPEQSEILYSNQPQHF. The DNA of the CDR3 is TGTGCCAGCAGTGAAGCGCTTCCAGAACAGAGCGAAATCCTGTATAGCAATCAGCCCCAGCATTTT. Complete variable domain (other parts from reference TRBV2 and TRBJ1-5): EPEVTQTPSHQVTQMGQEVILRCVPISNHLYFYWYRQILGQKVEFLVSFYNNEISEKSEIFDDQFSVERPDGSNFTLKIRSTKLEDSAMYFCASSEALPEQSEILYSNQPQHFGDGTRLSIL.